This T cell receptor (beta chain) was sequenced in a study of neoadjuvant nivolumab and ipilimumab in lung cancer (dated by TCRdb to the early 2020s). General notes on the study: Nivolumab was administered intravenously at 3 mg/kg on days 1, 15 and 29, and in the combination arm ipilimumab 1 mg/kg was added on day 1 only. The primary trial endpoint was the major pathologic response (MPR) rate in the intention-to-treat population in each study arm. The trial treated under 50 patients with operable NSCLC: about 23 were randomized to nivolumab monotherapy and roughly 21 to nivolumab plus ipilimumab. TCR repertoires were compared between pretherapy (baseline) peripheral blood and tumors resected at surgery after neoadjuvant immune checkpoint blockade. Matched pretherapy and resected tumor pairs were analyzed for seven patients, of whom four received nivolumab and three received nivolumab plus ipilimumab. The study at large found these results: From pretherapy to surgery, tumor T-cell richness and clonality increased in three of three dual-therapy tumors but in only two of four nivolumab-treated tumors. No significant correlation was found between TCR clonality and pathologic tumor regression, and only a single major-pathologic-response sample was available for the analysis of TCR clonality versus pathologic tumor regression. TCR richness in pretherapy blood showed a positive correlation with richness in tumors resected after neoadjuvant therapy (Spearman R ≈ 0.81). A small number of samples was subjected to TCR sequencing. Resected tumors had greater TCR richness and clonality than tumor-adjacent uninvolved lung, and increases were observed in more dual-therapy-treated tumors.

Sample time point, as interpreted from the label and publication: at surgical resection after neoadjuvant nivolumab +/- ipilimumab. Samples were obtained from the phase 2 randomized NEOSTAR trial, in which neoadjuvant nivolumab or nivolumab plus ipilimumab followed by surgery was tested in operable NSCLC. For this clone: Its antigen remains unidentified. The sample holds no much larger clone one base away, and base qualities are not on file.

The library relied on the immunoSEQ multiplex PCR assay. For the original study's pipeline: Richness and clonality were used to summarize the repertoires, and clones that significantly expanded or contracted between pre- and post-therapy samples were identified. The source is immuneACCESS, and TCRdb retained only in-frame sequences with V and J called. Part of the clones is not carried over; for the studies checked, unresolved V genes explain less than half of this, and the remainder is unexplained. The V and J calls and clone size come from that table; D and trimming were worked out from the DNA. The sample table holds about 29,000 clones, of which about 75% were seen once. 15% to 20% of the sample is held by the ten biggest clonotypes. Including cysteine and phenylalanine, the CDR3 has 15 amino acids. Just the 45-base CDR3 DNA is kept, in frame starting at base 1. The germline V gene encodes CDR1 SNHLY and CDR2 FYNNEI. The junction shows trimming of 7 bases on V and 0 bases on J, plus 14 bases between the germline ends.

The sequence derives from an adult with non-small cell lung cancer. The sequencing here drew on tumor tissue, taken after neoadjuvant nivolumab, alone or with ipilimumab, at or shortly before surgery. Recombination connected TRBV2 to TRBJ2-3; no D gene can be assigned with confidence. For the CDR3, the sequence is CASTPNGYSTDTQYF. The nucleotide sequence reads TGTGCCAGCACGCCAAACGGGTATAGCACAGATACGCAGTATTTT.